The source of this T cell receptor (beta chain) is a study of multiple sclerosis patients with progressive multifocal leukoencephalopathy. Study findings and constraints: Clones expanded at PML were already present before and during natalizumab.

Produced via immunoSEQ multiplex PCR; TCRdb's table is partial and in-frame only. The profile covers under 30,000 clones, with 85% to 90% appearing a single time and approximately 1.3% taken by the ten largest. Time point given: approximately 11 months of natalizumab therapy. Points on this clone: Antigen unknown.

The sample here was PBMCs, taken from a patient treated with natalizumab. The sequence was obtained from a human donor with multiple sclerosis.

The CDR3 bases are TGTGCCAGCAGTTCCCCTCTAATGACTAGCGGGGGGGCAGCGGAGACCCAGTACTTC. Translation gives CASSSPLMTSGGAAETQYF. The chain couples TRBV28 to TRBJ2-5; 14 nucleotides agree with TRBD2. Germline V gives CDR1 MDHEN, CDR2 SYDVKM. This CDR3 comprises 19 residues. Trimming removed 4 bases from V and 5 bases from J; junction bases left unmatched: 15. Full variable domain (remainder filled in from reference TRBV28 and TRBJ2-5): DVKVTQSSRYLVKRTGEKVFLECVQDMDHENMFWYRQDPGLGLRLIYFSYDVKMKEKGDIPEGYSVSREKKERFSLILESASTNQTSMYLCASSSPLMTSGGAAETQYFGPGTRLLVL.